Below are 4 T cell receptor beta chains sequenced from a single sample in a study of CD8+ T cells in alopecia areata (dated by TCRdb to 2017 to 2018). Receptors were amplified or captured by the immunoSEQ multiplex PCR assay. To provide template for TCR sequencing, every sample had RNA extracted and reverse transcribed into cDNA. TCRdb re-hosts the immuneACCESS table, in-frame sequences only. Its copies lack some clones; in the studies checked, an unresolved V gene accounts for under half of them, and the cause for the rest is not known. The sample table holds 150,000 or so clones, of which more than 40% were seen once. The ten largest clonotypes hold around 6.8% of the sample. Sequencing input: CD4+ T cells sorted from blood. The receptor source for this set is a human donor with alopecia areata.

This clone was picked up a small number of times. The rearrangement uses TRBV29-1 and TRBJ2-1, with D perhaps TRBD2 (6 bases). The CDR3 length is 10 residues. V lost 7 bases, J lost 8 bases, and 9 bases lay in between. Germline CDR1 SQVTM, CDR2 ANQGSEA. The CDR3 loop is CSGGEYEQFF. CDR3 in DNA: TGCAGCGGCGGGGAGTATGAGCAGTTCTTC.

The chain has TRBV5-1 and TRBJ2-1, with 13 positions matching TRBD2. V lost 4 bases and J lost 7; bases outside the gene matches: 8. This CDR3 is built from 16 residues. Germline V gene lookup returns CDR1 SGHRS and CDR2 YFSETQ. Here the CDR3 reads CASSLPGLAGWNEQFF. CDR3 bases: TGCGCCAGCAGCCTACCGGGACTAGCGGGATGGAATGAGCAGTTCTTC.

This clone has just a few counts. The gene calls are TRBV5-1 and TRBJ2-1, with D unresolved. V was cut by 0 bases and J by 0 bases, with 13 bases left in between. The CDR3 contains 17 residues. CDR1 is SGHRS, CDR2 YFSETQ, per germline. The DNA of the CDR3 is TGCGCCAGCAGCTTGGCATCGGGCGTGGGCTCCTACAATGAGCAGTTCTTC. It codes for CASSLASGVGSYNEQFF.

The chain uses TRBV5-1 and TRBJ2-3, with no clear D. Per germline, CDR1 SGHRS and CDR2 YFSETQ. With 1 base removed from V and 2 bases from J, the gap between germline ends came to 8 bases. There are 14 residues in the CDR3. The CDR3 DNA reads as TGCGCCAGCAGCTTGAGGACCTCCACAGATACGCAGTATTTT. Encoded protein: CASSLRTSTDTQYF.